These 15 T cell receptor beta chains were all obtained from the same sample, sequenced in a study of cytomegalovirus exposure and HLA in healthy donors. Generated by immunoSEQ multiplex PCR, the TCRdb table keeps only in-frame clones and is missing some. The sample includes approximately 120,000 clones, 90% to 97% of them seen just once. Source material: PBMCs. Every receptor here comes from a man aged 18 to 35 in good health and CMV-seronegative.

V is TRBV28 and J is TRBJ1-3, with 9 bases fitting TRBD1. The junction had 5 bases not matched to a gene; V was cut back by 5 bases and J by 6 bases. Looked up from germline, CDR1 is MDHEN and CDR2 is SYDVKM. The CDR3 contains 14 residues. For the CDR3, the DNA is TGTGCCAGCAGTCCCGACAGGGGGGAAAACACCATATATTTT. This gives the protein CASSPDRGENTIYF.

This sequence joins TRBV29-1 and TRBJ2-7; D gene ambiguous. The CDR3 totals 11 residues. CDR1 and CDR2 (germline): SQVTM, ANQGSEA. Trimming removed 0 bases at V and 5 bases at J, with 5 bases between. For the CDR3, the DNA is TGCAGCGTTGAAGATCAAAACGAGCAGTACTTC. This encodes CSVEDQNEQYF.

This rearrangement joins TRBV4-2 to TRBJ2-7; D is possibly TRBD2 (5 bases). V was shortened by 0 bases and J by 3 bases, with 9 bases between the two germline ends. CDR3 length: 14 amino acids. CDR1 and CDR2 (germline): LGHNA, YNFKEQ. Written as DNA, the CDR3 is TGTGCCAGCAGCCAAGATACTAGGGACTACGAGCAGTACTTC. This sequence encodes CASSQDTRDYEQYF.

V usage is TRBV5-1 and J usage is TRBJ2-2; the D gene is possibly TRBD2 (6 bases). The length of the CDR3 is 16 residues. V lost 0 bases and J lost 2, with 11 bases in between. CDR1 SGHRS and CDR2 YFSETQ come from the germline V gene. The CDR3 sequence: CASSLERGSNTGELFF. CDR3 DNA: TGCGCCAGCAGCTTGGAACGGGGGAGCAACACCGGGGAGCTGTTTTTT.

The chain employs TRBV9 and TRBJ2-2; D is ambiguous. Germline CDR1 SGDLS, CDR2 YYNGEE. The CDR3 is 12 amino acids. The germline V and J ends were trimmed by 3 bases and 6 bases, with 6 bases remaining between them. The CDR3 DNA sequence: TGTGCCAGCAGCGCGGAGTCCGGGGAGCTGTTTTTT. The encoded protein is CASSAESGELFF.

The genes are TRBV27 and TRBJ2-7, with 9 bases that match TRBD2. This CDR3 spans 14 amino acids. CDR1 MNHEY and CDR2 SMNVEV come from the germline V gene (reference sequence). V shed 5 bases, J shed 8 bases, and the junction held 10 bases outside the gene matches. DNA for the CDR3: TGTGCCAGCAGTCCGGGACTAGCAACGGGTAAGCAGTACTTC. It codes for CASSPGLATGKQYF.

The chain links TRBV7-9 to TRBJ2-3; 9 bases are a match to TRBD1. The germline CDR1 and CDR2 sequences are SEHNR and FQNEAQ (reference sequence). This CDR3 contains 15 residues. Trimming cost V 5 bases and J 5 bases; bases outside gene matches: 8. CDR3 in DNA: TGTGCCAGCAGCCTCGGGGACAGGGAAGTAGATACGCAGTATTTT. The encoded protein is CASSLGDREVDTQYF.

This clone showed up just once. The chain carries TRBV7-6 and TRBJ2-7, with 9 bases lining up with TRBD1. The CDR3 is 14 amino acids. Per the germline V gene, CDR1 is SGHVS and CDR2 is FNYEAQ. J was trimmed by 6 bases and V by 5 bases; bases with no gene match: 8. The CDR3 here is CASSPRDRVSEQYF. The CDR3 nucleotides are TGTGCCAGCAGCCCCCGGGACAGGGTTTCCGAGCAGTACTTC.

This chain links TRBV7-2 with TRBJ2-7, with D unclear. The germline CDR1 and CDR2 sequences are SGHTA and FQGNSA. This CDR3 has 15 amino acids. V was clipped by 1 base and J by 2 bases, with 12 bases between them. The CDR3, as DNA: TGTGCCAGCAGCTTAGATGACGAGGCGACCTACGAGCAGTACTTC. It is translated as CASSLDDEATYEQYF.

The chain has TRBV5-1 and TRBJ1-1; maybe TRBD1 (6 bases). Trimming pared 0 bases from V and 0 bases from J, leaving 12 bases between. The CDR3 is made up of 16 amino acids. In germline, CDR1 is SGHRS, CDR2 YFSETQ. CDR3 sequence: CASSLGTGQLNTEAFF. In DNA, the CDR3 is TGCGCCAGCAGCTTGGGAACTGGACAGTTGAACACTGAAGCTTTCTTT. Supplemented by reference TRBV5-1 and TRBJ1-1, the full variable domain reads KAGVTQTPRYLIKTRGQQVTLSCSPISGHRSVSWYQQTPGQGLQFLFEYFSETQRNKGNFPGRFSGRQFSNSRSEMNVSTLELGDSALYLCASSLGTGQLNTEAFFGQGTRLTVV.

The rearrangement joins TRBV6-6 to TRBJ2-1; 11 nucleotides agree with TRBD2. V lost 8 bases to trimming and J lost 8 bases; unmatched junction nucleotides: 8. CDR1 is MNHNY and CDR2 is SVGAGI in the germline V gene (reference sequence). There are 14 residues in the CDR3. CDR3 region: CASALAGGKDEQFF. For the CDR3, the DNA is TGTGCCAGCGCTCTAGCGGGAGGTAAGGATGAGCAGTTCTTC.

The chain is built from TRBV9 and TRBJ2-5; 8 nucleotides align to TRBD1. The V and J ends lost 3 bases and 5 bases, in that order; junction bases with no gene match: 15. CDR1 and CDR2 (germline): SGDLS, YYNGEE. CDR3 length: 17 residues. The CDR3 here is CASSDSIGQGGIETQYF. CDR3 in DNA: TGTGCCAGCAGCGACAGTATAGGACAGGGTGGAATTGAGACCCAGTACTTC.

This chain joins TRBV27 and TRBJ1-2; the match to TRBD1 covers 7 bases. V was clipped by 4 bases and J by 4 bases; unmatched bases: 9. From germline, CDR1 is MNHEY and CDR2 SMNVEV (reference sequence). The CDR3 is 15 residues long. CDR3 residues: CASSSTAGGFYGYTF. DNA of the CDR3: TGTGCCAGCAGTTCGACGGCAGGGGGTTTCTATGGCTACACCTTC.

This chain links TRBV30 with TRBJ2-7; D unclear. Germline loops: CDR1 GTSNPN, CDR2 SVGIG (reference sequence). Trimming cost V 0 bases and J 0 bases, with 12 bases left between them. The CDR3 extends over 15 amino acids. CDR3 in amino acids: CAWSVIGPSSYEQYF. CDR3 nucleotide sequence: TGTGCCTGGAGTGTAATCGGTCCGAGCTCCTACGAGCAGTACTTC.

The count of this clone is one. The chain links TRBV7-9 to TRBJ2-7; D is perhaps TRBD2 (6 bases). Germline values: CDR1 SEHNR, CDR2 FQNEAQ (reference sequence). The CDR3 runs to 15 residues. V lost 0 bases and J 2 bases, leaving 11 bases between the germline ends. Here the CDR3 DNA reads TGTGCCAGCAGCTTAGCTCCGGAGGGGACCTACGAGCAGTACTTC. Its translation is CASSLAPEGTYEQYF.